This record looks at one TCR beta chain sequence and its context. Antigen: not known. The data are from a study of radiotherapy plus CTLA-4 blockade in lung cancer. CDR3 size: 14 residues. CDR1 and CDR2 from the germline V gene are MNHEY and SVGAGI. The V end was cut by 2 bases, the J end by 2 bases, with 10 bases between. General study results and limits: Increased serum interferon-beta after radiation also reportedly predicted response strongly. In blood, TCR clones derived from the tumor expanded after radiotherapy plus ipilimumab.

Produced via immunoSEQ multiplex PCR; TCRdb's table is partial and in-frame only. The sample lists about 26,000 clones, approximately 77% occurring once. The chain recombines TRBV6-5 with TRBJ2-7; D remains ambiguous. The TCR originated in a human donor with non-small cell lung cancer that progressed on radiotherapy plus ipilimumab. The starting material was peripheral blood, obtained from a patient treated with radiotherapy plus ipilimumab. CDR3 region: CASSYGDTTYEQYF. As DNA, the CDR3 is TGTGCCAGCAGTTACGGTGACACCACCTACGAGCAGTACTTC.